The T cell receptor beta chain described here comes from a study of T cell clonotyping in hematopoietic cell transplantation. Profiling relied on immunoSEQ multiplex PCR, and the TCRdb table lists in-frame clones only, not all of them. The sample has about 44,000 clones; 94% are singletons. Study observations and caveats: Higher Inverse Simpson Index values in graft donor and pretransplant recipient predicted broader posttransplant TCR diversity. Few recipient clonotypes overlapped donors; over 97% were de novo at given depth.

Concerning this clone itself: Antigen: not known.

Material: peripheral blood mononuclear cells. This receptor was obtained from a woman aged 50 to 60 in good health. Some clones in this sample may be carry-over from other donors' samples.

CDR3 nucleotides: TGTGCCAGCAGCTCCACGGTGGTGGCGAACACTGAAGCTTTCTTT. It is translated as CASSSTVVANTEAFF. The chain has TRBV5-5 and TRBJ1-1; the D is unclear. The V and J ends lost 3 bases and 1 base respectively, with 13 bases between them. Germline CDR1 is SGHKS and CDR2 is YYEKEE (reference sequence). The CDR3 sequence is 15 residues long.